This T cell receptor beta chain was sequenced in a study of cytotoxic CD8 clonotypes in ibrutinib-treated CLL. Study-level information: The study included 11 to 12 relapsed/refractory and under 16 treatment-naive patients; under 18 had IGHV unmutated disease. Whole-study results and caveats: Sustained-remission and progressing patients had different sampling times. Public clonotypes proved infrequent, and on treatment they shrank or remained steady.

As for this clone: What it binds is not known.

Target depth was 1 in 200,000 to 1 in 1 million T cells, about 10x per clonotype. TCRdb's table, derived via immunoSEQ multiplex PCR, lists solely in-frame clones and lacks some. The sample shows about 160,000 clones, about 80% of them seen only once. This clonotype originated in a human donor with chronic lymphocytic leukemia. Sequences were derived from PBMCs, sampled after 12 months of ibrutinib treatment.

DNA of the CDR3: TGTGCCAGCAGCTCCACAAACCGGACAGGGCCCGGGGAGCTGTTTTTT. Residues: CASSSTNRTGPGELFF. The gene calls are TRBV11-3 and TRBJ2-2; 8 bases map to TRBD1. With 4 bases clipped from V and 6 bases from J, the junction kept 10 bases outside the gene matches. Germline CDR1 reads SGHNT; CDR2 reads YENEEA. This CDR3 region has 16 residues.